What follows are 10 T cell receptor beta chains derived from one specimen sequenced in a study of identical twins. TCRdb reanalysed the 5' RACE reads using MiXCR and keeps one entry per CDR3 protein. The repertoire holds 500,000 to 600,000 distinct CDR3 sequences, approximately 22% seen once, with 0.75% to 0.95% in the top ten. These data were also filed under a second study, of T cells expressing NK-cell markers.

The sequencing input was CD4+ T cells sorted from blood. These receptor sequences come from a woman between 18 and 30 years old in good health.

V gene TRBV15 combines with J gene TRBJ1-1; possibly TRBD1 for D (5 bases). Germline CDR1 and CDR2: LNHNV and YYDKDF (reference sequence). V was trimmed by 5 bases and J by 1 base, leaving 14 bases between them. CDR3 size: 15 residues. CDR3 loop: CATSSRRVRNTEAFF. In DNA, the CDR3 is TGTGCCACCAGCTCTCGCAGGGTAAGGAACACTGAAGCTTTCTTT.

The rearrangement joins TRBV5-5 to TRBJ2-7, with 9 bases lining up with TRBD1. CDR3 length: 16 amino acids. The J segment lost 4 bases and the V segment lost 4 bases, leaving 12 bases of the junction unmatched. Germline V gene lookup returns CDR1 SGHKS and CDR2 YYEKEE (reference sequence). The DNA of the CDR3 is TGTGCCAGCAGCCTACTCCCGGGACAGGGCTTTTACGAGCAGTACTTC. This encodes CASSLLPGQGFYEQYF. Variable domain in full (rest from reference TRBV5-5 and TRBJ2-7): DAGVTQSPTHLIKTRGQQVTLRCSPISGHKSVSWYQQVLGQGPQFIFQYYEKEERGRGNFPDRFSARQFPNYSSELNVNALLLGDSALYLCASSLLPGQGFYEQYFGPGTRLTVT.

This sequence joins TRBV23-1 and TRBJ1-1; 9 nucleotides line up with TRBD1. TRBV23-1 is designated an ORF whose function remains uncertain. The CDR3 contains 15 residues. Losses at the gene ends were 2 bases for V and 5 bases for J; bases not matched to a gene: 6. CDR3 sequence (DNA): TGCGCCAGCAGTCAAAACAGGGGGCTTGCGACTGAAGCTTTCTTT. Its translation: CASSQNRGLATEAFF.

The CDR3 DNA reads TGTGCCAGCAGGGACGGACTGTATAGCTCCTACGAGCAGTACTTC. Translation: CASRDGLYSSYEQYF. The chain combines TRBV7-2 with TRBJ2-7, with a possible D match to TRBD2 (5 bases). Germline CDR1 and CDR2: SGHTA and FQGNSA. The CDR3 is 15 residues long. V dropped 6 bases and J dropped 0 bases, with 15 bases sitting between them.

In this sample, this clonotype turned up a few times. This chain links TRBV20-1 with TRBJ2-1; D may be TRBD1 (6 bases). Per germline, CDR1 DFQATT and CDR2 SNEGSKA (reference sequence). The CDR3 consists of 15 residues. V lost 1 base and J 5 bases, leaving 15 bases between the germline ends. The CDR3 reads CSARVDRILNNEQFF. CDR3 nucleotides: TGCAGTGCTAGAGTGGACAGAATCCTGAACAATGAGCAGTTCTTC.

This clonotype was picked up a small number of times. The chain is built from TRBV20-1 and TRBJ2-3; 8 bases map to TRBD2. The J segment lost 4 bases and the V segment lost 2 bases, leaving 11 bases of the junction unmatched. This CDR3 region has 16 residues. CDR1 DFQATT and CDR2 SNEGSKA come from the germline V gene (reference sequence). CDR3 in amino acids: CSARLPLAGYADTQYF. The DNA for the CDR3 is TGCAGTGCTAGACTTCCGCTAGCGGGCTATGCAGATACGCAGTATTTT.

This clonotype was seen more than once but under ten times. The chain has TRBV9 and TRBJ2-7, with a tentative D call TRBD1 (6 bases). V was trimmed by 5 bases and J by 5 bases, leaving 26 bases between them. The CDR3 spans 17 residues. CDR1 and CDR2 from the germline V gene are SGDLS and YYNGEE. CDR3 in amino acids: CASRARDTKLDEDEQYF. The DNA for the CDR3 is TGTGCCAGCAGAGCCCGGGACACCAAACTAGACGAGGACGAGCAGTACTTC.

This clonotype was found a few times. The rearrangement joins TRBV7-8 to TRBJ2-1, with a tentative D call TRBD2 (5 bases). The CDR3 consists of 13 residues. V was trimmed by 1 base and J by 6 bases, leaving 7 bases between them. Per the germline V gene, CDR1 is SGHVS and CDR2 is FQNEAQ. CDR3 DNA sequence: TGTGCCAGCAGCTTAGAGGGAGTCAATGAGCAGTTCTTC. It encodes CASSLEGVNEQFF.

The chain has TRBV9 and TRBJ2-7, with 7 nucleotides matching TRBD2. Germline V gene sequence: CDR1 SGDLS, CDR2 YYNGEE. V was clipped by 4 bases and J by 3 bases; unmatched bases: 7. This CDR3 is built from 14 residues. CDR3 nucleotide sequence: TGTGCCAGCAGCCCCGGACTAGTTCTCTACGAGCAGTACTTC. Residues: CASSPGLVLYEQYF.

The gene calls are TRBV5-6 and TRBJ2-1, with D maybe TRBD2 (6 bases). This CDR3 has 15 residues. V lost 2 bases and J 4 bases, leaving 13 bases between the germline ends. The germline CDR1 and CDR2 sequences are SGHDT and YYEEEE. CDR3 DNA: TGTGCCAGCAGCTTAGGGACTTCCCCTTACAATGAGCAGTTCTTC. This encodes CASSLGTSPYNEQFF.